Below are 10 T cell receptor beta chains sequenced from a single sample in a study of response to subunit inactivated influenza vaccine. One entry per CDR3 protein, called by TCRdb with MiXCR from the RT-PCR reads. The sample records a few hundred thousand distinct CDR3 sequences, around 7.7% being singletons. Sequencing used PBMCs from blood, obtained around 25 months after vaccination. All receptors derive from a man aged 50 to 69 who received an inactivated influenza vaccine.

This clonotype has a handful of counts. This chain connects TRBV20-1 to TRBJ2-5; no clear D. The ends were cut back, 1 base at V and 5 bases at J, with 11 bases in the middle. CDR3 length: 13 amino acids. Germline-derived CDR1 and CDR2 are DFQATT and SNEGSKA (reference sequence). CDR3 residues: CSARALGSETQYF. As DNA, the CDR3 is TGCAGTGCTAGAGCCTTGGGGTCTGAGACCCAGTACTTC.

The genes are TRBV4-1 and TRBJ1-1; perhaps TRBD1 as D (5 bases). The V and J ends lost 1 base and 0 bases respectively, with 15 bases between them. This CDR3 contains 17 residues. CDR1 and CDR2 from the germline V gene are MGHRA and YSYEKL. CDR3 in amino acids: CASSQGKTAGLNTEAFF. CDR3 sequence (DNA): TGCGCCAGCAGCCAAGGGAAGACAGCGGGGTTGAACACTGAAGCTTTCTTT.

This clonotype was observed at least ten times. This chain joins TRBV7-8 and TRBJ2-3; 7 bases line up with TRBD1. Germline V gene sequence: CDR1 SGHVS, CDR2 FQNEAQ. The CDR3 is 18 residues long. Germline trimming cut 5 bases from V and 0 bases from J; bases unmatched to any gene: 14. The CDR3 DNA is TGTGCCAGCAGCCATTCCCTCGGGACAGCCTCTAGCACAGATACGCAGTATTTT. Translated, it gives CASSHSLGTASSTDTQYF. Together with reference TRBV7-8 and TRBJ2-3, the CDR3 gives the full variable domain: GAGVSQSPRYKVAKRGQDVALRCDPISGHVSLFWYQQALGQGPEFLTYFQNEAQLDKSGLPSDRFFAERPEGSVSTLKIQRTQQEDSAVYLCASSHSLGTASSTDTQYFGPGTRLTVL.

This clonotype has at least ten counts. V gene TRBV9 combines with J gene TRBJ1-5, with TRBD1 identical over 9 bases. CDR1 and CDR2 (germline): SGDLS, YYNGEE. V dropped 0 bases and J dropped 6; count of bases not matched to a gene: 4. The CDR3 is made up of 15 amino acids. The CDR3 is CASSVDSGQGQPQHF. The DNA of the CDR3 is TGTGCCAGCAGCGTAGATTCGGGACAGGGTCAGCCCCAGCATTTT. The complete variable domain, with remaining parts taken from reference TRBV9 and TRBJ1-5, reads DSGVTQTPKHLITATGQRVTLRCSPRSGDLSVYWYQQSLDQGLQFLIQYYNGEERAKGNILERFSAQQFPDLHSELNLSSLELGDSALYFCASSVDSGQGQPQHFGDGTRLSIL.

Only a few counts were recorded for this clonotype. The rearrangement uses TRBV5-1 and TRBJ2-7; 7 nucleotides match TRBD1. The CDR3 runs 18 residues. Germline V gives CDR1 SGHRS, CDR2 YFSETQ. V shed 3 bases, J shed 0 bases, and the junction held 15 bases outside the gene matches. The CDR3 nucleotides are TGCGCCAGCAGCTGTTCATTCCGACAGGGCGTAAGCTCCTACGAGCAGTACTTC. Translation: CASSCSFRQGVSSYEQYF. Full variable domain (rest looked up from reference TRBV5-1 and TRBJ2-7): KAGVTQTPRYLIKTRGQQVTLSCSPISGHRSVSWYQQTPGQGLQFLFEYFSETQRNKGNFPGRFSGRQFSNSRSEMNVSTLELGDSALYLCASSCSFRQGVSSYEQYFGPGTRLTVT.

At least ten counts were recorded for this clonotype. This chain connects TRBV4-3 to TRBJ2-2, with a tentative D call TRBD1 (6 bases). Germline CDR1 LGHNA, CDR2 YSLEER. The V gene lost 0 bases and the J gene lost 0 bases, with 17 bases spanning the gap. There are 19 residues in the CDR3. As DNA, the CDR3 is TGCGCCAGCAGCCAAGATCTAGTTTACGGGACAACGAACACCGGGGAGCTGTTTTTT. Its protein is CASSQDLVYGTTNTGELFF.

This rearrangement joins TRBV4-3 to TRBJ2-2; D is perhaps TRBD2 (5 bases). The CDR3 has 15 amino acids. CDR1 and CDR2 (germline): LGHNA, YSLEER. The ends were cut back, 2 bases at V and 3 bases at J, with 10 bases in the middle. The CDR3 bases are TGCGCCAGCAGCCAATCAAGCGGACACACCGGGGAGCTGTTTTTT. This gives the protein CASSQSSGHTGELFF.

This clonotype was detected many times. The chain has TRBV7-2 and TRBJ2-1; perhaps TRBD2 as D (5 bases). V shed 5 bases and J shed 2 bases, with 10 bases lying between them. CDR3 size: 14 residues. Germline V gene sequence: CDR1 SGHTA, CDR2 FQGNSA. For the CDR3, the DNA is TGTGCCAGCAGCCCGAGGACTGCCTACAATGAGCAGTTCTTC. Its translation is CASSPRTAYNEQFF.

The chain uses TRBV29-1 and TRBJ2-3; no clear D. Per germline, CDR1 SQVTM and CDR2 ANQGSEA. V lost 5 bases and J lost 0, with 15 bases in between. This CDR3 is built from 15 residues. Here the CDR3 reads CSVSLAAPSTDTQYF. For the CDR3, the DNA is TGCAGCGTTTCTCTCGCGGCACCTAGCACAGATACGCAGTATTTT.

The rearrangement uses TRBV29-1 and TRBJ2-5; no clear D. The CDR3 contains 11 residues. V lost 4 bases to trimming and J lost 3 bases, with 6 bases between them. Per the germline V gene, CDR1 is SQVTM and CDR2 is ANQGSEA. The CDR3 sequence: CSVGQKETQYF. The CDR3 DNA is TGCAGCGTTGGGCAGAAAGAGACCCAGTACTTC.